Given below is one T cell receptor beta chain in context. This sample was taken from a study of cytomegalovirus exposure and HLA in healthy donors. The germline V and J ends were trimmed by 4 bases and 3 bases, with 19 bases remaining between them. The CDR3 spans 16 residues. The germline V gene encodes CDR1 MDHEN and CDR2 SYDVKM. With 60 Vbeta and 13 Jbeta primers, the PCR was carried out. Profiled with immunoSEQ multiplex PCR; TCRdb holds only in-frame clones, not every one. This sample has some 130,000 clones, with roughly 74% found just once. This receptor was taken from a male donor in good health and CMV-seronegative. Sequenced input: PBMCs. This chain uses TRBV28 with TRBJ2-7; TRBD2 is a possible D gene (6 bases). The CDR3 DNA reads TGTGCCAGCAGTTCCCGACTAGAAAATCACCTCTACGAGCAGTACTTC. Its protein product is CASSSRLENHLYEQYF. Based on the CDR3 plus reference TRBV28 and TRBJ2-7, the full variable domain is DVKVTQSSRYLVKRTGEKVFLECVQDMDHENMFWYRQDPGLGLRLIYFSYDVKMKEKGDIPEGYSVSREKKERFSLILESASTNQTSMYLCASSSRLENHLYEQYFGPGTRLTVT.